The clone carrying this T cell receptor beta chain was observed a few times. The sample originates from a study of T-cell memory formation after mild COVID-19. The CDR3 is 15 residues long. Germline loops: CDR1 SGDLS, CDR2 YYNGEE. Losses at the gene ends were 2 bases for V and 5 bases for J; bases not matched to a gene: 7. The TCR alpha and TCR beta cDNA libraries, bearing sample barcodes and UMIs, were generated by 5'RACE using constant-segment primers. In TCRdb, the 5' RACE reads were re-called with MiXCR into one record per CDR3 protein. The table records about 430,000 distinct CDR3 sequences, more than 20% of them present only once.

This receptor was obtained from an adult woman who had mild COVID-19 (a few samples of this study predate the infection). Cell type and time point are not known. This sequence joins TRBV9 and TRBJ2-3; TRBD2 agrees at 8 bases. The sequenced material came from PBMCs or a T cell subset sorted from them (not recorded which). The CDR3 DNA reads as TGTGCCAGCAGCGTGGGACTAGTATTAAGAGATACGCAGTATTTT. Translating gives CASSVGLVLRDTQYF.